This record looks at one T cell receptor (beta chain) sequence and its context. No antigen is known for it. This sample stems from a study of Ad26.COV2.S vaccination and SARS-CoV-2 variants. Study-wide context: Recipients of Ad26.COV2.S got it intramuscularly, once or twice 56 days apart. Study-wide points: It was vaccine recipients, not placebo recipients, who had the higher spike-specific TCR breadth.

Libraries were prepared by immunoSEQ multiplex PCR; TCRdb keeps only in-frame clonotypes and omits some of them. Counted here are about 390,000 clones, about nine tenths occurring once; the ten biggest clones make up about 3.6%. Treatment noted: over 15 received Ad26.COV2.S at low or high dose, single or two shots; about 5 received placebo; per-sample allocation not given. On day 63 after the first injection, vaccine and placebo recipients gave samples. Specimen: peripheral blood, collected in a trial of Ad26.COV2.S vaccine versus placebo. The TCR sequence derives from a person aged 18-60 years who received the Ad26.COV2.S COVID-19 vaccine or a placebo.

CDR3 DNA: TGTGCCAGCAGCAAAGGCGGGGAAGCCTACGAGCAGTACTTC. Translation: CASSKGGEAYEQYF. V and J are TRBV7-9 and TRBJ2-7; the D gene is possibly TRBD2 (6 bases). Deletions cut 5 bases from V and 2 bases from J, with 13 bases between. This CDR3 comprises 14 residues. CDR1 is SEHNR and CDR2 is FQNEAQ in the germline V gene (reference sequence).